This T cell receptor (beta chain) was documented in a study of blood T cell repertoires in COVID-19 (TCRdb year 2020). Background for the entire study: Samples covering the acute and convalescent phases of COVID-19 were provided by collaborators in the United States, Italy and Spain. The prospective study material was composed of cDNA or gDNA derived from T cells, B-cell-depleted T cells, or PBMCs. Deeply sampled blood TCRbeta repertoires from subjects exposed to, actively infected with, or recovered from COVID-19 were included in the dataset. The repertoires were released in a freely available public database intended as a resource for research on the immune response to SARS-CoV-2. Samples were obtained from the ongoing ImmuneRACE study (first 160 participants) and from over 1,000 subjects provided by 6 global collaborators. A de-identified subject ID, COVID-19 status, age in years and sex were almost always included in the sample metadata. HLA class I and class II types, where available, came from metadata supplied by the sample provider rather than from assay-based typing.

The immunoSEQ Assay, a bias-controlled multiplex PCR, was used to amplify TCRbeta CDR3 regions from genomic DNA. Per the source publication's procedure: The number of nucleated cells in each sample was estimated by amplification of reference gene primers within the assay. To quantify the absolute abundance of each unique TCRbeta CDR3 rearrangement, sequence reads were collapsed and filtered. For each sample, productive Simpson clonality was calculated as the square root of Simpson's diversity index across productive rearrangements. Imported from immuneACCESS, the table was reduced by TCRdb to in-frame sequences with V and J called. These copies leave out some clones; in studies compared against another copy, an unresolved V gene accounts for under half, and the cause of the remainder is not known. Clone size and V and J calls were adopted from that table, with D and trimming inferred from the DNA. A total of roughly 290,000 clones appear in this sample, 70% to 85% of them only once. 0.7% to 0.9% of the sample rests with the top ten.

About this clone itself: The specificity of this receptor is unknown. No qualities accompany the bases; no much larger clone lies one base away.

One collaborating source in Seattle enrolled patients during active infection and followed them longitudinally through the course of disease. The collaborating institutions used their own protocols to collect whole blood in K2EDTA tubes. For TCRbeta analysis, collaborator samples were shipped as frozen whole blood, as isolated PBMCs, or as DNA extracted from either sample type. The CDR3 contains 16 residues, cysteine and phenylalanine counted. Of all the DNA, just the CDR3 is kept, 48 bases in frame from base 1. The V end gives up 1 base and the J end 7 bases, leaving 8 bases in the junction not matched to a gene. CDR1 LNHNV and CDR2 YYDKDF are derived from the germline V gene (reference sequence). Study-wide findings and limitations: The amount of clinical and demographic metadata varied by source and participant and was provided uncurated.

Sequencing was done on a sample of peripheral blood. This clonotype originated in a human donor with COVID-19, enrolled during active disease. The donor label of this sample is uncertain. The chain employs TRBV15 and TRBJ1-5, with 9 junctional bases fitting TRBD1. The bases are TGTGCCACCAGCAGAGCCCGGGACAGGGTAGACCAGCCCCAGCATTTT. This codes for CATSRARDRVDQPQHF.